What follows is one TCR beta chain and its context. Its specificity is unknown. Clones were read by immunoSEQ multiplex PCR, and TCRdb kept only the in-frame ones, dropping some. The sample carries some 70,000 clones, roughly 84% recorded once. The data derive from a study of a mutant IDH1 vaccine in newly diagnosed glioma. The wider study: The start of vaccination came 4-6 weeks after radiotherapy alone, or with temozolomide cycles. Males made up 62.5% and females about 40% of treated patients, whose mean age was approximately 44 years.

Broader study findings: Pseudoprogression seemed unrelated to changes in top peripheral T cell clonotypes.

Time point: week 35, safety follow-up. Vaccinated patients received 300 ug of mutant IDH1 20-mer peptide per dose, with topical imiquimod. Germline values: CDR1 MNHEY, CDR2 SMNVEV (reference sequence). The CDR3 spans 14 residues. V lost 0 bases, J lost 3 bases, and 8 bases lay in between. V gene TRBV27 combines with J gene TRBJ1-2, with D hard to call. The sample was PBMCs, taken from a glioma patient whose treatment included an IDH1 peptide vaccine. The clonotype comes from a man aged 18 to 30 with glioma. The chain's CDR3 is CASSLSSRYYGYTF. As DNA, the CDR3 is TGTGCCAGCAGTTTATCCAGTCGTTACTATGGCTACACCTTC.